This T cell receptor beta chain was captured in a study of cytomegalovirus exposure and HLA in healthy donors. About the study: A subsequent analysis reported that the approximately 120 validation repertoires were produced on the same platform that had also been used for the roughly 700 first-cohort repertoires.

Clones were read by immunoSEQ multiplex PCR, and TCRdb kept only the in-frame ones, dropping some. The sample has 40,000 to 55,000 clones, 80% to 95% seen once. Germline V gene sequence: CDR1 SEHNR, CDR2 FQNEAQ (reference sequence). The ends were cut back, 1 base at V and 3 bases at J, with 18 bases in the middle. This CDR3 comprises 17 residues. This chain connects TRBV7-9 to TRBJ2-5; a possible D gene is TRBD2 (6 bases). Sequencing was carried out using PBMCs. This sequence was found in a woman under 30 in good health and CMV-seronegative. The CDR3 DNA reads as TGTGCCAGCAGCTTAGGGGTCAGGGACTTTAGAGAAGAGACCCAGTACTTC. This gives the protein CASSLGVRDFREETQYF. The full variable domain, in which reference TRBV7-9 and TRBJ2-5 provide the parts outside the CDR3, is DTGVSQNPRHKITKRGQNVTFRCDPISEHNRLYWYRQTLGQGPEFLTYFQNEAQLEKSRLLSDRFSAERPKGSFSTLEIQRTEQGDSAMYLCASSLGVRDFREETQYFGPGTRLLVL.